This T cell receptor beta chain was documented in a study of cytomegalovirus exposure and HLA in healthy donors. This CDR3 has 15 amino acids. V shed 6 bases and J 4 bases; nucleotides not matched to a gene: 12. Germline CDR1 is SQVTM and CDR2 is ANQGSEA. General study findings and limits: Compared with the approximately 670-donor mean, an Asian-associated ancestry cluster reportedly had fewer N-insertions, according to a later analysis. Excluded: some indistinguishable V segments such as TRBV6-2 and TRBV6-3. Earlier analysis found most TCR beta V segments productive about 87% or about 30% of the time. There were three CMV-associated chains whose specificity for CMV antigens was confirmed in vitro.

A note on this clone: As yet, its antigen is unknown.

The PCR ran on 60 Vbeta and 13 Jbeta primers. Profiling relied on immunoSEQ multiplex PCR, and the TCRdb table lists in-frame clones only, not all of them. The table has 95,000 to 100,000 clones, roughly three quarters seen once. The sample comprised PBMCs. V gene TRBV29-1 combines with J gene TRBJ1-1, with 9 bases fitting TRBD1. The receptor comes from a man in his forties or fifties in good health and CMV-seronegative. The CDR3: CSVARDRELGTEAFF. The CDR3 DNA reads TGCAGCGTGGCCCGGGACAGGGAATTAGGCACTGAAGCTTTCTTT.